The TCR beta chain under discussion was sequenced for a study of OX40 agonist ivuxolimab in advanced cancers. Study background: Across the patients, intravenous ivuxolimab was delivered every 2 weeks at 0.01 to 10 mg/kg. It was permissible to have had prior anti-PD-1, anti-PD-L1 or anti-CTLA-4 therapy, and around 40% had some.

Broader study findings: The work left the antigen specificity of expanded peripheral T cells undetermined.

Produced via immunoSEQ multiplex PCR; TCRdb's table is partial and in-frame only. The sample has 20,000 or so clones; around 82% are singletons. To note about this clone: The antigen is unknown.

Trimming removed 1 base from V and 5 bases from J, with 18 bases in between. The CDR3 sequence is 16 residues long. CDR1 is LGHNA and CDR2 is YSLEER in the germline V gene. The chain recombines TRBV4-3 with TRBJ2-7; D unclear. The clonotype was recovered from an adult with an advanced solid tumor such as melanoma, head and neck, liver or kidney cancer. The sample was CD4+ or CD8+ T cells sorted from blood, taken in a trial of the OX40 agonist ivuxolimab. The CDR3 DNA follows: TGCGCCAGCAGCCAAGTGGTATTAGCTCAAATGGACGAGCAGTACTTC. Protein: CASSQVVLAQMDEQYF.